The rows below give T cell receptor beta chains drawn from one sample of a study of post-analysis software for immune sequencing data. Each CDR3 protein is one row after TCRdb ran MiXCR on the PCR reads. The sample holds around 200,000 distinct CDR3 sequences, 25% to 30% seen once. Sequencing was performed on blood. Receptor source: a girl younger than 18 with multiple sclerosis. CDR3s include the opening cysteine and the closing phenylalanine or tryptophan. The D gene is left open where the match is weak. Size values are once, few and many counts, or a class for expanded clones, and some rows have none.

CDR3aa: CSARDRGGDTEAFF
CDR3nt: TGCAGTGCTAGAGATCGTGGGGGGGACACTGAAGCTTTCTTT
v_gene: TRBV20-1
j_gene: TRBJ1-1
d_gene: -
abundance: many

CDR3aa: CASSSRDRGLREKLFF
CDR3nt: TGTGCCAGCAGTTCCCGGGACAGGGGCCTGAGGGAAAAACTGTTTTTT
v_gene: TRBV12-3/TRBV12-4
j_gene: TRBJ1-4
d_gene: TRBD1
abundance: -

CDR3aa: CSAPTSSSYNEQFF
CDR3nt: TGCAGTGCTCCAACTTCGAGCTCCTACAATGAGCAGTTCTTC
v_gene: TRBV20-1
j_gene: TRBJ2-1
d_gene: -
abundance: once

CDR3aa: CASTSPGLAASTDTQYF
CDR3nt: TGTGCCAGCACCTCCCCGGGACTAGCGGCCAGCACAGATACGCAGTATTTT
v_gene: TRBV28
j_gene: TRBJ2-3
d_gene: TRBD2
abundance: many

CDR3aa: CSAKDPGGKGTSRYNEQFF
CDR3nt: TGCAGTGCCAAGGACCCAGGGGGCAAAGGGACTAGCAGATACAATGAGCAGTTCTTC
v_gene: TRBV20-1
j_gene: TRBJ2-1
d_gene: -
abundance: many

CDR3aa: CSARGKNSNQPQHF
CDR3nt: TGCAGTGCTAGAGGGAAGAATAGCAATCAGCCCCAGCATTTT
v_gene: TRBV20-1
j_gene: TRBJ1-5
d_gene: -
abundance: few

CDR3aa: CASRRDETSRVSNEQFF
CDR3nt: TGCGCCAGCAGGAGAGATGAGACTAGCCGGGTTTCCAATGAGCAGTTCTTC
v_gene: TRBV4-1
j_gene: TRBJ2-1
d_gene: TRBD2
abundance: -

CDR3aa: CASRVNLPNTEAFF
CDR3nt: TGTGCCAGCAGGGTCAACCTCCCGAACACTGAAGCTTTCTTT
v_gene: TRBV5-4
j_gene: TRBJ1-1
d_gene: -
abundance: many

CDR3aa: CSAREWGANTKAFF
CDR3nt: TGCAGTGCTAGAGAGTGGGGTGCGAACACTAAAGCTTTCTTT
v_gene: TRBV20-1
j_gene: TRBJ1-1
d_gene: -
abundance: -

CDR3aa: CASSLWGVNEQFF
CDR3nt: TGTGCCAGCAGCCTTTGGGGGGTCAATGAGCAGTTCTTC
v_gene: TRBV5-5
j_gene: TRBJ2-1
d_gene: -
abundance: many

CDR3aa: CSARGPSSGLEAFF
CDR3nt: TGCAGTGCTAGAGGCCCCAGTAGTGGGCTTGAAGCTTTCTTT
v_gene: TRBV20-1
j_gene: TRBJ1-1
d_gene: -
abundance: -

CDR3aa: CASSYSIGNLKNTQYF
CDR3nt: TGTGCCAGCAGTTACTCAATTGGAAACCTAAAGAATACGCAGTATTTT
v_gene: TRBV6-5
j_gene: TRBJ2-3
d_gene: -
abundance: many

CDR3aa: CASSGSGSSYEQYF
CDR3nt: TGCGCCAGCAGTGGATCAGGGAGCTCCTACGAGCAGTACTTC
v_gene: TRBV10-2
j_gene: TRBJ2-7
d_gene: -
abundance: many

CDR3aa: CSARTGGRTDTQYF
CDR3nt: TGCAGTGCTAGGACAGGGGGCCGCACAGATACGCAGTATTTT
v_gene: TRBV20-1
j_gene: TRBJ2-3
d_gene: TRBD1
abundance: many

CDR3aa: CASLSGPTYEQYF
CDR3nt: TGTGCCAGCCTTAGCGGGCCCACCTACGAGCAGTACTTC
v_gene: TRBV2
j_gene: TRBJ2-7
d_gene: TRBD2
abundance: many

CDR3aa: CASSQNRAKEEKLFF
CDR3nt: TGCGCCAGCAGCCAGAACAGGGCAAAAGAGGAAAAACTGTTTTTT
v_gene: TRBV4-1
j_gene: TRBJ1-4
d_gene: -
abundance: few

CDR3aa: CASSQELGLAGDEQFF
CDR3nt: TGTGCCAGCAGCCAAGAATTGGGACTAGCGGGGGATGAGCAGTTCTTC
v_gene: TRBV14
j_gene: TRBJ2-1
d_gene: TRBD2
abundance: many

CDR3aa: CASGLKQILDSYEQYF
CDR3nt: TGTGCTAGTGGTTTGAAACAGATTCTCGACTCCTACGAGCAGTACTTC
v_gene: TRBV12-5
j_gene: TRBJ2-7
d_gene: -
abundance: -

CDR3aa: CASSLTSSYEQYF
CDR3nt: TGCGCCAGCAGCTTAACGAGCTCCTACGAGCAGTACTTC
v_gene: TRBV5-1
j_gene: TRBJ2-7
d_gene: -
abundance: many

CDR3aa: CASSERSGGTDTQYF
CDR3nt: TGTGCCAGCAGTGAACGATCCGGGGGAACAGATACGCAGTATTTT
v_gene: TRBV6-1
j_gene: TRBJ2-3
d_gene: -
abundance: many

CDR3aa: CASSDPVPNEQYF
CDR3nt: TGTGCCAGCAGTGACCCCGTACCCAATGAGCAGTACTTC
v_gene: TRBV6-1
j_gene: TRBJ2-5
d_gene: -
abundance: few

CDR3aa: CASGASTSRADTQYF
CDR3nt: TGTGCCAGCGGCGCCTCCACCTCCAGGGCAGATACGCAGTATTTT
v_gene: TRBV9
j_gene: TRBJ2-3
d_gene: -
abundance: many

CDR3aa: CASSLGYGVSNTEAFF
CDR3nt: TGTGCCAGCAGCTTAGGATACGGGGTTTCGAACACTGAAGCTTTCTTT
v_gene: TRBV7-8
j_gene: TRBJ1-1
d_gene: -
abundance: many

CDR3aa: CSAARGGWGTDTQYF
CDR3nt: TGCAGTGCGGCCCGGGGCGGATGGGGGACAGATACGCAGTATTTT
v_gene: TRBV20-1
j_gene: TRBJ2-3
d_gene: -
abundance: few

CDR3aa: CSARDPGMGHSTDTQYF
CDR3nt: TGCAGTGCTAGAGATCCGGGTATGGGCCACTCCACAGATACGCAGTATTTT
v_gene: TRBV20-1
j_gene: TRBJ2-3
d_gene: -
abundance: few

CDR3aa: CASSYSGQSNQPQHF
CDR3nt: TGTGCCAGCAGTTACTCGGGACAGTCCAATCAGCCCCAGCATTTT
v_gene: TRBV6-5
j_gene: TRBJ1-5
d_gene: TRBD1
abundance: many

CDR3aa: CASSFRTGQNTEAFF
CDR3nt: TGCGCCAGCAGCTTCCGGACAGGGCAGAACACTGAAGCTTTCTTT
v_gene: TRBV5-1
j_gene: TRBJ1-1
d_gene: TRBD1
abundance: few

CDR3aa: CASGLPGQGRNEQFF
CDR3nt: TGTGCTAGTGGACTTCCGGGACAGGGGAGGAATGAGCAGTTCTTC
v_gene: TRBV12-5
j_gene: TRBJ2-1
d_gene: TRBD1
abundance: few

CDR3aa: CASSYVASGSTDTQYF
CDR3nt: TGTGCCAGCAGTTACGTGGCTAGCGGGAGCACAGATACGCAGTATTTT
v_gene: TRBV6-5
j_gene: TRBJ2-3
d_gene: TRBD2
abundance: few

CDR3aa: CASSLVEGYGETQYF
CDR3nt: TGTGCCAGCAGCTTAGTAGAGGGTTACGGAGAGACCCAGTACTTC
v_gene: TRBV7-9
j_gene: TRBJ2-5
d_gene: -
abundance: -